The rows below give T cell receptor beta chains drawn from one sample of a study of beta chain features in type 1 diabetes. Clones were sequenced by immunoSEQ multiplex PCR, and TCRdb holds only the in-frame ones, with some missing. The sample lists a few hundred thousand clones, 9.5% to 12% occurring once. The sample taken for sequencing was naive CD4+ T cells from blood. These receptors came from a woman aged 25 to 45 in good health. CDR3s include the opening cysteine and the closing phenylalanine or tryptophan. The order of the fields is D gene, J gene, V gene, clone size, CDR3 protein, CDR3 DNA. A D gene is named only where the DNA matches it firmly. Clone size, where shown, is once, few, many, or a class for clones that have expanded.

d_gene: NA; j_gene: TRBJ1-5; v_gene: TRBV4-1; abundance: NA; CDR3aa: CASSQDHKTVGSNQPQHF; CDR3nt: TGCGCCAGCAGCCAAGATCACAAGACGGTCGGGAGCAATCAGCCCCAGCATTTT
d_gene: NA; j_gene: TRBJ2-3; v_gene: TRBV30; abundance: NA; CDR3aa: CAWGGGRRSIGSTQYF; CDR3nt: TGTGCCTGGGGGGGCGGTCGTCGGTCTATTGGGTCGACGCAGTATTTT
d_gene: NA; j_gene: TRBJ2-6; v_gene: TRBV21-1; abundance: few; CDR3aa: CASSKDSGSGANVLTF; CDR3nt: TGTGCCAGCAGCAAGGACAGCGGCTCTGGGGCCAACGTCCTGACTTTC
d_gene: TRBD2; j_gene: TRBJ2-1; v_gene: TRBV5-1; abundance: few; CDR3aa: CASSLSGTYSNEQFF; CDR3nt: TGCGCCAGCAGCTTGAGCGGGACGTACTCGAATGAGCAGTTCTTC
d_gene: TRBD1; j_gene: TRBJ2-3; v_gene: TRBV7-9; abundance: NA; CDR3aa: CASSPQDRGSTDTQYF; CDR3nt: TGTGCCAGCAGCCCACAGGACAGGGGGAGCACAGATACGCAGTATTTT
d_gene: NA; j_gene: TRBJ2-3; v_gene: TRBV6-6; abundance: few; CDR3aa: CASRTSTDTQYF; CDR3nt: TGTGCCAGCAGGACAAGCACAGATACGCAGTATTTT
d_gene: NA; j_gene: TRBJ1-1; v_gene: TRBV2; abundance: NA; CDR3aa: CASSQQGESEAFF; CDR3nt: TGTGCCAGCAGTCAACAGGGCGAGTCTGAAGCTTTCTTT
d_gene: TRBD2; j_gene: TRBJ2-5; v_gene: TRBV9; abundance: NA; CDR3aa: CASSVGILAGEETQYF; CDR3nt: TGTGCCAGCAGCGTAGGGATCTTAGCGGGGGAAGAGACCCAGTACTTC
d_gene: TRBD2; j_gene: TRBJ2-5; v_gene: TRBV28; abundance: few; CDR3aa: CASGGLAGGVTQYF; CDR3nt: TGTGCCAGCGGGGGACTAGCGGGAGGGGTGACCCAGTACTTC
d_gene: NA; j_gene: TRBJ2-7; v_gene: TRBV18; abundance: few; CDR3aa: CASSPAGNSYEQYF; CDR3nt: TGTGCCAGCTCACCAGCAGGGAATTCCTACGAGCAGTACTTC
d_gene: TRBD1; j_gene: TRBJ2-5; v_gene: TRBV30; abundance: NA; CDR3aa: CAWTTGGTQETQYF; CDR3nt: TGTGCCTGGACGACAGGGGGGACTCAAGAGACCCAGTACTTC
d_gene: NA; j_gene: TRBJ2-5; v_gene: TRBV7-2; abundance: NA; CDR3aa: CASSLAGLAGETQYF; CDR3nt: TGTGCCAGCAGCTTAGCAGGGCTGGCAGGGGAGACCCAGTACTTC
d_gene: NA; j_gene: TRBJ2-1; v_gene: TRBV18; abundance: NA; CDR3aa: CASSQQGHEQFF; CDR3nt: TGTGCCAGCTCACAACAGGGCCATGAGCAGTTCTTC
d_gene: NA; j_gene: TRBJ2-2; v_gene: TRBV21-1; abundance: few; CDR3aa: CASLSWVDRVVAGELFF; CDR3nt: TGTGCCAGCTTAAGTTGGGTGGACAGGGTAGTAGCCGGGGAGCTGTTTTTT
d_gene: NA; j_gene: TRBJ2-7; v_gene: TRBV7-9; abundance: few; CDR3aa: CASSSHRGNIVEQYF; CDR3nt: TGTGCCAGCAGCTCCCATCGCGGGAACATCGTCGAGCAGTACTTC
d_gene: TRBD1; j_gene: TRBJ1-1; v_gene: TRBV7-9; abundance: few; CDR3aa: CASSWTGGGGTEAFF; CDR3nt: TGTGCCAGCAGCTGGACAGGGGGCGGGGGGACTGAAGCTTTCTTT
d_gene: NA; j_gene: TRBJ2-5; v_gene: TRBV5-6; abundance: few; CDR3aa: CASSLLQETQYF; CDR3nt: TGTGCCAGCAGCTTACTCCAAGAGACCCAGTACTTC
d_gene: NA; j_gene: TRBJ1-2; v_gene: TRBV30; abundance: NA; CDR3aa: CAWSAGTTNYGYTF; CDR3nt: TGTGCCTGGAGTGCAGGGACTACGAACTATGGCTACACCTTC
d_gene: NA; j_gene: TRBJ2-7; v_gene: TRBV28; abundance: NA; CDR3aa: CASSLGFYEQYF; CDR3nt: TGTGCCAGCAGTTTAGGCTTCTACGAGCAGTACTTC
d_gene: TRBD2; j_gene: TRBJ2-5; v_gene: TRBV7-3; abundance: NA; CDR3aa: CASSSGLAKQETQYF; CDR3nt: TGTGCCAGCAGCTCGGGACTAGCCAAACAAGAGACCCAGTACTTC
d_gene: NA; j_gene: TRBJ2-5; v_gene: TRBV4-3; abundance: NA; CDR3aa: CASSQVRGGASQETQYF; CDR3nt: TGCGCCAGCAGCCAAGTCCGAGGGGGGGCCAGTCAAGAGACCCAGTACTTC
d_gene: TRBD1; j_gene: TRBJ1-2; v_gene: TRBV30; abundance: few; CDR3aa: CAWSPGQGRRAYGYTF; CDR3nt: TGTGCCTGGAGTCCGGGACAGGGACGGCGGGCCTATGGCTACACCTTC
d_gene: TRBD2; j_gene: TRBJ2-7; v_gene: TRBV5-1; abundance: few; CDR3aa: CASSFTSGNYEQYF; CDR3nt: TGCGCCAGCAGCTTTACTAGCGGGAACTACGAGCAGTACTTC
d_gene: TRBD1; j_gene: TRBJ1-1; v_gene: TRBV6-1; abundance: few; CDR3aa: CASSETGRGRLAEAFF; CDR3nt: TGTGCCAGCAGTGAAACGGGCAGGGGGAGATTAGCTGAAGCTTTCTTT
d_gene: TRBD2; j_gene: TRBJ2-5; v_gene: TRBV7-7; abundance: few; CDR3aa: CASSLHPATSGIEAQYF; CDR3nt: TGTGCTAGCAGCCTTCACCCCGCGACTAGCGGGATTGAGGCCCAGTACTTC
d_gene: TRBD2; j_gene: TRBJ2-7; v_gene: TRBV9; abundance: few; CDR3aa: CASSVGLAGSYEQYF; CDR3nt: TGTGCCAGCAGCGTAGGACTAGCGGGGTCCTACGAGCAGTACTTC
d_gene: TRBD1; j_gene: TRBJ2-1; v_gene: TRBV7-2; abundance: few; CDR3aa: CASTPGTGVYNEQFF; CDR3nt: TGTGCCAGCACCCCCGGGACAGGGGTCTACAATGAGCAGTTCTTC
d_gene: TRBD2; j_gene: TRBJ2-1; v_gene: TRBV29-1; abundance: few; CDR3aa: CSVRLAGGNEQFF; CDR3nt: TGCAGCGTTCGACTAGCGGGTGGTAATGAGCAGTTCTTC
d_gene: TRBD2; j_gene: TRBJ2-7; v_gene: TRBV9; abundance: NA; CDR3aa: CASSASLAGSSYEQYF; CDR3nt: TGTGCCAGCAGCGCCTCACTAGCGGGCAGCTCCTACGAGCAGTACTTC
d_gene: TRBD2; j_gene: TRBJ2-1; v_gene: TRBV19; abundance: few; CDR3aa: CASRHTGTSGYNEQFF; CDR3nt: TGTGCCAGTAGACACACCGGGACTAGCGGCTACAATGAGCAGTTCTTC
d_gene: TRBD1; j_gene: TRBJ1-2; v_gene: TRBV14; abundance: few; CDR3aa: CASSPLTGTPGYTF; CDR3nt: TGTGCCAGCAGCCCCTTGACAGGGACTCCGGGCTACACCTTC
d_gene: TRBD1; j_gene: TRBJ1-1; v_gene: TRBV7-2; abundance: few; CDR3aa: CASSPPGQRNTEAFF; CDR3nt: TGTGCCAGCAGCCCCCCGGGACAGAGGAACACTGAAGCTTTCTTT
d_gene: NA; j_gene: TRBJ1-1; v_gene: TRBV18; abundance: NA; CDR3aa: CASSPAGDTEAFF; CDR3nt: TGTGCCAGCTCACCAGCGGGAGACACTGAAGCTTTCTTT
d_gene: TRBD2; j_gene: TRBJ2-1; v_gene: TRBV30; abundance: NA; CDR3aa: CARTSGRASYNEQFF; CDR3nt: TGTGCCAGGACTAGCGGGAGGGCCTCCTACAATGAGCAGTTCTTC
d_gene: TRBD1; j_gene: TRBJ2-5; v_gene: TRBV7-2; abundance: NA; CDR3aa: CASSLGQGSETQYF; CDR3nt: TGTGCCAGCAGCTTAGGACAGGGCTCAGAGACCCAGTACTTC
d_gene: TRBD1; j_gene: TRBJ2-3; v_gene: TRBV7-9; abundance: NA; CDR3aa: CASSPTGVVDTQYF; CDR3nt: TGTGCCAGCAGCCCGACAGGGGTGGTAGATACGCAGTATTTT
d_gene: NA; j_gene: TRBJ2-7; v_gene: TRBV6-5; abundance: NA; CDR3aa: CASSSPGTAPYEQYF; CDR3nt: TGTGCCAGCAGTTCTCCAGGGACTGCGCCCTACGAGCAGTACTTC
d_gene: TRBD1; j_gene: TRBJ2-1; v_gene: TRBV11-2; abundance: few; CDR3aa: CASSPDRGREQFF; CDR3nt: TGTGCCAGCAGCCCAGACAGGGGCAGGGAGCAGTTCTTC
d_gene: NA; j_gene: TRBJ2-1; v_gene: TRBV9; abundance: NA; CDR3aa: CASTPLGTYNEQFF; CDR3nt: TGTGCCAGCACCCCCTTGGGGACATACAATGAGCAGTTCTTC
d_gene: NA; j_gene: TRBJ2-7; v_gene: TRBV30; abundance: few; CDR3aa: CAWSVQVSDPHEQYF; CDR3nt: TGTGCCTGGAGTGTACAGGTCAGCGACCCACACGAGCAGTACTTC
d_gene: NA; j_gene: TRBJ1-1; v_gene: TRBV25-1; abundance: few; CDR3aa: CASSGLNTEAFF; CDR3nt: TGTGCCAGCAGCGGTCTGAACACTGAAGCTTTCTTT
d_gene: TRBD2; j_gene: TRBJ2-3; v_gene: TRBV28; abundance: NA; CDR3aa: CASSSIAGGPRDTQYF; CDR3nt: TGTGCCAGCAGCTCAATAGCGGGAGGGCCTAGAGATACGCAGTATTTT
d_gene: TRBD2; j_gene: TRBJ2-1; v_gene: TRBV4-2; abundance: few; CDR3aa: CASSQDFLTSGYNEQFF; CDR3nt: TGTGCCAGCAGCCAAGACTTCCTGACTAGCGGATACAATGAGCAGTTCTTC
d_gene: TRBD1; j_gene: TRBJ2-7; v_gene: TRBV28; abundance: NA; CDR3aa: CASTAGQGYEQYF; CDR3nt: TGTGCCAGCACCGCGGGACAGGGCTACGAGCAGTACTTC
d_gene: NA; j_gene: TRBJ1-3; v_gene: TRBV7-2; abundance: few; CDR3aa: CASSLRGAGLIGNTIYF; CDR3nt: TGTGCCAGCAGCTTAAGGGGTGCGGGGCTGATTGGAAACACCATATATTTT
d_gene: NA; j_gene: TRBJ1-2; v_gene: TRBV11-2; abundance: NA; CDR3aa: CASSLDQVTGNNYGYTF; CDR3nt: TGTGCCAGCAGCTTAGATCAAGTCACAGGGAATAACTATGGCTACACCTTC
d_gene: NA; j_gene: TRBJ1-4; v_gene: TRBV30; abundance: NA; CDR3aa: CAWNDGVVGEKLFF; CDR3nt: TGTGCCTGGAACGACGGGGTGGTCGGGGAAAAACTGTTTTTT
d_gene: TRBD1; j_gene: TRBJ1-1; v_gene: TRBV7-9; abundance: few; CDR3aa: CASSLALTGAYTEAFF; CDR3nt: TGTGCCAGCAGCTTGGCCTTGACAGGGGCCTACACTGAAGCTTTCTTT
d_gene: TRBD1; j_gene: TRBJ1-2; v_gene: TRBV19; abundance: NA; CDR3aa: CASSSAGTGFIYGYTF; CDR3nt: TGTGCCAGTAGTTCCGCCGGGACAGGGTTCATCTATGGCTACACCTTC
d_gene: TRBD2; j_gene: TRBJ2-2; v_gene: TRBV5-1; abundance: NA; CDR3aa: CASSVAPKVSGRANTGELFF; CDR3nt: TGCGCCAGCAGCGTGGCCCCAAAAGTTAGCGGGAGGGCTAACACCGGGGAGCTGTTTTTT
d_gene: NA; j_gene: TRBJ2-2; v_gene: TRBV7-2; abundance: few; CDR3aa: CASSPVSGVDTGELFF; CDR3nt: TGTGCCAGCAGCCCGGTGTCAGGGGTCGACACCGGGGAGCTGTTTTTT
d_gene: TRBD2; j_gene: TRBJ2-3; v_gene: TRBV5-8; abundance: NA; CDR3aa: CASSLGLAEWTDTQYF; CDR3nt: TGTGCCAGCAGCCTGGGACTAGCCGAATGGACAGATACGCAGTATTTT
d_gene: NA; j_gene: TRBJ2-1; v_gene: TRBV28; abundance: few; CDR3aa: CASSLGGFDVGEQFF; CDR3nt: TGTGCCAGCAGTTTAGGGGGCTTTGATGTGGGTGAGCAGTTCTTC
d_gene: TRBD1; j_gene: TRBJ1-2; v_gene: TRBV6-6; abundance: NA; CDR3aa: CASSDRGNGYTF; CDR3nt: TGTGCCAGCAGTGACAGGGGGAATGGCTACACCTTC
d_gene: NA; j_gene: TRBJ2-7; v_gene: TRBV19; abundance: NA; CDR3aa: CASSIEPGSYEQYF; CDR3nt: TGTGCCAGTAGTATAGAACCGGGCTCCTACGAGCAGTACTTC